The next 9 T cell receptor beta chains were all read from a single sample in a study of vaccination and CD4 T cells after COVID-19. CD4+ T cells that had been cultured provided DNA sequenced with the Oncomine TCR Beta short-read assay. TCRdb called the PCR reads again in MiXCR, with one record for every CDR3 protein. This sample has approximately 24,000 distinct CDR3 sequences; over 60% occur once, and the top ten carry 4% to 6%. Treatment given: roughly ten-day PBMC culture with coronavirus spike peptide pools or control peptides (ViraFEST assay). Antigen specificity for these receptors is unknown. The sequenced sample consisted of CD4+ T cells from blood, cultured in vitro. The receptors shown here come from a human donor who had recovered from COVID-19.

V usage is TRBV24-1 and J usage is TRBJ2-7; 9 bases are a match to TRBD1. The CDR3 consists of 13 residues. Germline V gene lookup returns CDR1 KGHDR and CDR2 SFDVKD. Unmatched junction bases numbered 5, after V lost 7 bases and J lost 5 bases. The CDR3 is CATSGQGNDEQYF. The CDR3 DNA reads as TGTGCCACCAGCGGACAGGGGAACGACGAGCAGTACTTC.

The V gene is TRBV18, the J gene TRBJ1-6, with D maybe TRBD1 (6 bases). The CDR3 extends over 16 amino acids. Trimming removed 4 bases at V and 5 bases at J, with 15 bases between. In germline, CDR1 is KGHSH, CDR2 LQKENI. The CDR3: CASSQSTTGHNSPLHF. The CDR3 DNA sequence: TGTGCCAGCTCACAATCGACGACAGGTCATAATTCACCCCTCCACTTT.

The chain has TRBV6-2 or TRBV6-3 and TRBJ1-2, with 7 bases aligning to TRBD1. V lost 5 bases and J lost 8; bases outside the gene matches: 5. The CDR3 runs to 12 residues. Germline V gene lookup returns CDR1 MNHEY and CDR2 SVGEGT. The CDR3 sequence: CASSKGAWGYTF. CDR3 nucleotide sequence: TGTGCCAGCAGTAAGGGGGCCTGGGGCTACACCTTC.

This clonotype was observed once. This chain links TRBV6-1 with TRBJ2-1, with TRBD2 matching over 8 bases. The V gene's germline CDR1 is MNHNS and CDR2 SASEGT. V was clipped by 9 bases and J by 7 bases; unmatched bases: 20. The CDR3 spans 17 residues. This chain's CDR3 is CASTSSGAGVSRNEQFF. The CDR3 region has the DNA TGTGCCAGTACCAGCTCGGGAGCGGGAGTTTCAAGGAATGAGCAGTTCTTC.

The chain recombines TRBV15 with TRBJ2-3, with a possible D match to TRBD2 (7 bases). CDR1 is LNHNV and CDR2 is YYDKDF in the germline V gene (reference sequence). This CDR3 contains 14 residues. Trimming removed 8 bases from V and 0 bases from J, with 12 bases in between. This chain's CDR3 is CATGRGPSTDTQYF. The CDR3 DNA reads as TGTGCCACCGGGCGGGGGCCTAGCACAGATACGCAGTATTTT. Variable domain in full (rest from reference TRBV15 and TRBJ2-3): DAMVIQNPRYQVTQFGKPVTLSCSQTLNHNVMYWYQQKSSQAPKLLFHYYDKDFNNEADTPDNFQSRRPNTSFCFLDIRSPGLGDTAMYLCATGRGPSTDTQYFGPGTRLTVL.

The gene calls are TRBV4-3 and TRBJ1-5; no clear D gene. This CDR3 contains 16 residues. With 0 bases removed from V and 1 base from J, the gap between germline ends came to 10 bases. Germline CDR1 is LGHNA and CDR2 is YSLEER. The CDR3 nucleotides read TGCGCCAGCAGCCAAGATAGGATAAACAGCAATCAGCCCCAGCATTTT. This translates into CASSQDRINSNQPQHF.

This clonotype was found once. The CDR3 region has the DNA TGTGCCACCAGCAGAGATCCCCTCTCGAATTCACCCCTCCACTTT. Translated, it gives CATSRDPLSNSPLHF. This chain connects TRBV15 to TRBJ1-6; D not resolved. Germline values: CDR1 LNHNV, CDR2 YYDKDF (reference sequence). This CDR3 region has 15 residues. Trimming took off 0 bases at V and 7 bases at J, with 10 bases between the two ends.

The V and J genes are TRBV20-1 and TRBJ2-6; 11 bases map to TRBD1. The germline V gene encodes CDR1 DFQATT and CDR2 SNEGSKA (reference sequence). V dropped 5 bases and J dropped 3; count of bases not matched to a gene: 6. There are 16 residues in the CDR3. CDR3 bases: TGCAGTGCTCAGGACAGGGGGCGCCTTGGGGCCAACGTCCTGACTTTC. Translated, it gives CSAQDRGRLGANVLTF.

The V call is TRBV10-2, the J call TRBJ1-2; D remains ambiguous. V gave up 7 bases and J gave up 7 bases, with 16 bases separating them. This CDR3 is built from 13 residues. Germline CDR1 is WSHSY and CDR2 is SAAADI. The CDR3 sequence is CASNPTRSGGYTF. CDR3 bases: TGCGCCAGCAACCCAACCCGAAGCGGTGGCTACACCTTC.